The clone carrying this T cell receptor (beta chain) was seen a handful of times. Its antigen is as yet unknown. The CDR3 runs to 15 residues. Trimming removed 2 bases from V and 5 bases from J; junction bases left unmatched: 3. Per germline, CDR1 KGHDR and CDR2 SFDVKD. This sample is part of a study of vaccination and CD4 T cells after COVID-19. Study-wide background: Post-vaccine sample collection happened at a median of around 65 days after dose two, ranging 14 to 241.

Sequenced with the Oncomine TCR Beta short-read assay was DNA taken from cultured CD4+ T cells. Investigators isolated genomic DNA from cultured CD4+ T cells. TCRdb re-derived calls from the PCR reads in MiXCR, one entry per CDR3 protein. The repertoire includes 6,000 to 8,000 distinct CDR3 sequences, roughly 23% of them detected once, and around 10% sits in the top ten. Sample treatment: roughly 11-day PBMC culture with coronavirus spike peptide pools or control peptides (ViraFEST assay). On days 3 and 7, half the medium was swapped for fresh IL-2-containing medium. Whole-study results and caveats: Researchers looked at relatively few convalescent patients and had no early post-infection timepoints.

The chain is built from TRBV24-1 and TRBJ1-2; 11 positions agree with TRBD1. The sample consisted of CD4+ T cells from blood, cultured in vitro, taken after SARS-CoV-2 vaccination. This receptor was obtained from a human donor who had recovered from COVID-19. This CDR3 reads CATSDSGQGVYGYTF. CDR3 nucleotides: TGTGCCACCAGTGATTCGGGACAGGGGGTATATGGCTACACCTTC.